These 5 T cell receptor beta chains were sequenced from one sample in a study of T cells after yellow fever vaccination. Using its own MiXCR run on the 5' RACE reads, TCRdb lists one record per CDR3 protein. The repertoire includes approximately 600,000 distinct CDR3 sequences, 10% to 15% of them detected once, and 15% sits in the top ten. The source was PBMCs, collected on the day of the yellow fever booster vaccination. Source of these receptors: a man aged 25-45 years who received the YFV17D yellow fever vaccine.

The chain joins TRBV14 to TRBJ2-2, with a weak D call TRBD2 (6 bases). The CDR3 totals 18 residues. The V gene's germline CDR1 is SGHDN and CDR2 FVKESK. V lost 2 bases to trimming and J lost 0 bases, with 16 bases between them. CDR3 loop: CASSQNIGGEANTGELFF. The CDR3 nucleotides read TGTGCCAGCAGCCAAAATATCGGCGGGGAAGCGAACACCGGGGAGCTGTTTTTT.

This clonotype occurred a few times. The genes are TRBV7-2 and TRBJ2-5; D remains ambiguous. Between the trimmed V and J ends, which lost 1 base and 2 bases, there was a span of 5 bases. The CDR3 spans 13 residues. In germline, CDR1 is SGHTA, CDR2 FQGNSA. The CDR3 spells CASSLEPQETQYF. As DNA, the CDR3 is TGTGCCAGCAGCTTAGAACCGCAAGAGACCCAGTACTTC.

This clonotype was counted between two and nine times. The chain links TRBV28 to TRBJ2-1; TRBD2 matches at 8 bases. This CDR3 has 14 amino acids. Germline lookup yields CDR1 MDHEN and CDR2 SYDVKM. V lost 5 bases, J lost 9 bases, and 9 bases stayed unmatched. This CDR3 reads CASSLLAAFTEQFF. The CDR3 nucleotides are TGTGCCAGCAGTCTACTAGCGGCCTTCACTGAGCAGTTCTTC.

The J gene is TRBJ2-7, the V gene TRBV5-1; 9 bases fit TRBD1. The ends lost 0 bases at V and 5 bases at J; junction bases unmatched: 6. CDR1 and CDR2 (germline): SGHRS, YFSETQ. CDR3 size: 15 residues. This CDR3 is CASSLAAGQGHEQYF. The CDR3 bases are TGCGCCAGCAGCTTGGCCGCAGGACAGGGGCACGAGCAGTACTTC.

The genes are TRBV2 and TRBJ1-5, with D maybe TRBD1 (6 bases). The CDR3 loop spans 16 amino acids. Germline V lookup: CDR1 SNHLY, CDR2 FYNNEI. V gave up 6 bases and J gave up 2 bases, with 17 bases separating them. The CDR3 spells CASRRRDKGRNQPQHF. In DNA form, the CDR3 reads TGTGCCAGCAGAAGGAGGGACAAGGGCCGCAATCAGCCCCAGCATTTT.